What follows are 28 T cell receptor beta chains derived from one specimen sequenced in a study of long-term antiretroviral therapy in people with HIV. At survey level, the immunoSEQ assay was run in its v3.0 version. TCRdb's table, derived via immunoSEQ multiplex PCR, lists solely in-frame clones and lacks some. The table shows 30,000 to 40,000 clones, with over 80% occurring only once. This material consisted of unsorted PBMCs, taken 1 year after starting antiretroviral therapy. The origin of the receptors is a young man with HIV.

The chain couples TRBV7-8 to TRBJ1-1; tentatively, D is TRBD1 (6 bases). The CDR3 runs 16 residues. The germline CDR1 and CDR2 sequences are SGHVS and FQNEAQ. Trimming took off 4 bases at V and 4 bases at J, with 19 bases between the two ends. As DNA, the CDR3 is TGTGCCAGCAGCTACAGGACAGTCAGCCAGGGCACTGAAGCTTTCTTT. Translation gives CASSYRTVSQGTEAFF.

This clone was seen only once. The gene calls are TRBV9 and TRBJ2-1, with TRBD1 identical over 7 bases. The CDR3 has 14 residues. Germline V CDR1 and CDR2: SGDLS, YYNGEE. After removal of 3 bases from V and 7 bases from J, the junction contained 7 bases not matched to a gene. This CDR3 reads CASSGQGSRNEQFF. The CDR3 bases are TGTGCCAGCAGCGGACAGGGATCGAGGAATGAGCAGTTCTTC.

The chain uses TRBV28 and TRBJ2-1; tentative D call: TRBD1 (6 bases). The V end was cut by 3 bases, the J end by 4 bases, with 7 bases between. Looked up from germline, CDR1 is MDHEN and CDR2 is SYDVKM. The CDR3 is made up of 13 amino acids. The CDR3 DNA reads as TGTGCCAGCAGTTTTAGGGGGTACAATGAGCAGTTCTTC. This codes for CASSFRGYNEQFF.

This CDR3 is CASVSGTLNTEAFF. CDR3 in DNA: TGTGCCAGCGTATCCGGGACGCTGAACACTGAAGCTTTCTTT. The V and J genes are TRBV2 and TRBJ1-1; TRBD1 might be the D (5 bases). In germline, CDR1 is SNHLY, CDR2 FYNNEI. V lost 8 bases, J lost 0 bases, and 13 bases lay in between. The CDR3 is 14 amino acids.

The chain combines TRBV27 with TRBJ2-2; D might be TRBD1 (6 bases). Trimming left V 1 base short and J 5 bases short, with 8 bases between. Germline CDR1 reads MNHEY; CDR2 reads SMNVEV (reference sequence). The CDR3 sequence is 14 residues long. The CDR3 DNA reads TGTGCCAGCAGTTTATACCAGGGGACCGGGGAGCTGTTTTTT. Its protein product is CASSLYQGTGELFF.

V is TRBV29-1 and J is TRBJ1-1, with 8 bases fitting TRBD1. CDR1 is SQVTM and CDR2 is ANQGSEA in the germline V gene. CDR3 size: 13 residues. Germline trimming cut 4 bases from V and 0 bases from J; bases unmatched to any gene: 1. CDR3 sequence reads: CSVGTGMNTEAFF. The CDR3, as DNA: TGCAGCGTTGGGACAGGGATGAACACTGAAGCTTTCTTT.

The J gene is TRBJ2-1, the V gene TRBV27; D call uncertain. This CDR3 is 15 amino acids long. The germline gives CDR1 MNHEY, CDR2 SMNVEV (reference sequence). With 1 base removed from V and 2 bases from J, the gap between germline ends came to 9 bases. The CDR3 DNA reads TGTGCCAGCAGTTTATTGCCTGGGGCCTACAATGAGCAGTTCTTC. It specifies CASSLLPGAYNEQFF.

The gene calls are TRBV5-1 and TRBJ2-7; a possible D gene is TRBD2 (7 bases). CDR1 SGHRS and CDR2 YFSETQ come from the germline V gene. V dropped 0 bases and J dropped 2 bases, with 12 bases sitting between them. CDR3 size: 15 residues. The CDR3 loop reads CASSLVAGAPYEQYF. DNA for the CDR3: TGCGCCAGCAGCTTGGTCGCGGGGGCCCCCTACGAGCAGTACTTC.

The rearrangement uses TRBV11-3 and TRBJ2-2; 8 bases match TRBD2. Germline values: CDR1 SGHNT, CDR2 YENEEA. V dropped 5 bases and J dropped 4; count of bases not matched to a gene: 6. CDR3 length equals 15 residues. CDR3: CASSTREGRTGELFF. In DNA form, the CDR3 reads TGTGCCAGCAGCACTCGGGAGGGGCGCACCGGGGAGCTGTTTTTT.

The genes are TRBV4-1 and TRBJ2-1, with 10 bases aligning to TRBD2. V lost 4 bases, J lost 5 bases, and 2 bases stayed unmatched. The CDR3 is made up of 14 amino acids. Germline V CDR1 and CDR2: MGHRA, YSYEKL. The CDR3 region is CASSPTSGDNEQFF. CDR3 coding DNA: TGCGCCAGCAGCCCTACTAGCGGGGACAATGAGCAGTTCTTC.

The table lists this clone with a few counts. The V and J genes are TRBV12-5 and TRBJ1-2; perhaps TRBD1 as D (5 bases). This CDR3 region has 14 residues. The V gene lost 2 bases and the J gene lost 0 bases, with 7 bases spanning the gap. Germline V CDR1 and CDR2: LGHNT, FRNRAP. The CDR3 sequence: CASGLTTANYGYTF. CDR3 sequence (DNA): TGTGCTAGTGGTTTGACGACAGCTAACTATGGCTACACCTTC.

The rearrangement links TRBV27 to TRBJ2-7, with D possibly being TRBD2 (6 bases). Germline CDR1 is MNHEY and CDR2 is SMNVEV (reference sequence). With 0 bases removed from V and 7 bases from J, the gap between germline ends came to 10 bases. The length of the CDR3 is 13 residues. This CDR3 reads CASSLSAGIEQYF. CDR3 bases: TGTGCCAGCAGTTTATCTGCGGGGATTGAGCAGTACTTC.

The chain has TRBV19 and TRBJ1-1; a possible D gene is TRBD1 (6 bases). This CDR3 contains 13 residues. V shed 10 bases and J shed 1 base, with 13 bases lying between them. CDR1 LNHDA and CDR2 SQIVND come from the germline V gene (reference sequence). The CDR3 bases are TGTGCCACGATACAGGGCTGGAACACTGAAGCTTTCTTT. This encodes CATIQGWNTEAFF.

For the CDR3, the DNA is TGTGCCAGCAGCCCGAACCCCGGGAACGAGCAGTACTTC. Translating it yields CASSPNPGNEQYF. The rearrangement links TRBV11-3 to TRBJ2-7, with a weak D call TRBD2 (5 bases). The germline V gene encodes CDR1 SGHNT and CDR2 YENEEA. Trimming took 5 bases from V and 5 from J, leaving 13 bases between them. The CDR3 is 13 amino acids.

V usage is TRBV27 and J usage is TRBJ2-7; D gene unclear. The V gene lost 6 bases and the J gene lost 6 bases, with 15 bases spanning the gap. Germline V gene data show CDR1 as MNHEY and CDR2 as SMNVEV (reference sequence). The CDR3 has 13 residues. The CDR3 DNA reads TGTGCCAGCAGCCTGACCTCTTGGGGCGAGCAGTACTTC. Amino acid sequence: CASSLTSWGEQYF.

The gene calls are TRBV28 and TRBJ1-1; D is uncertain. V lost 2 bases to trimming and J lost 7 bases, with 8 bases between them. The CDR3 is 12 residues long. From germline, CDR1 is MDHEN and CDR2 SYDVKM. CDR3 loop: CASSLLLYEAFF. In DNA, the CDR3 is TGTGCCAGCAGTTTACTCCTTTATGAAGCTTTCTTT.

The chain carries TRBV7-9 and TRBJ1-2; D uncertain. The CDR3 consists of 12 residues. V was pared by 5 bases and J by 3 bases, with 7 bases between. The germline CDR1 and CDR2 sequences are SEHNR and FQNEAQ (reference sequence). The CDR3 nucleotides read TGTGCCAGCAGCCTTACAGACTATGGCTACACCTTC. It specifies CASSLTDYGYTF.

This clone was seen just once. The chain combines TRBV7-9 with TRBJ1-2; 12 positions match TRBD1. Germline CDR1 SEHNR, CDR2 FQNEAQ (reference sequence). The CDR3 is made up of 16 amino acids. With V trimmed by 5 bases and J by 6 bases, 10 bases remained unmatched. This chain's CDR3 is CASSLTLGQGAHGYTF. The CDR3 nucleotides are TGTGCCAGCAGCCTGACTCTGGGACAGGGGGCCCATGGCTACACCTTC.

V is TRBV6-5 and J is TRBJ2-7; D might be TRBD1 (5 bases). CDR3 length: 14 amino acids. V was clipped by 5 bases and J by 7 bases, with 18 bases between them. Germline V gene data show CDR1 as MNHEY and CDR2 as SVGAGI. CDR3 amino acids: CASSPRRTLGEQYF. DNA for the CDR3: TGTGCCAGCAGTCCCCGACGGACATTGGGTGAGCAGTACTTC.

The V call is TRBV5-1, the J call TRBJ2-7; D remains ambiguous. From germline, CDR1 is SGHRS and CDR2 YFSETQ. Trimming shortened V by 2 bases and J by 12 bases, and 9 bases separated the two germline ends. CDR3 length: 10 amino acids. In DNA, the CDR3 is TGCGCCAGCAGCTTAATACAAAGGTACTTC. Amino acid sequence: CASSLIQRYF. Full variable domain (remainder filled in from reference TRBV5-1 and TRBJ2-7): KAGVTQTPRYLIKTRGQQVTLSCSPISGHRSVSWYQQTPGQGLQFLFEYFSETQRNKGNFPGRFSGRQFSNSRSEMNVSTLELGDSALYLCASSLIQRYFGPGTRLTVT.

This chain connects TRBV14 to TRBJ2-1; 13 nucleotides line up with TRBD2. V trimming: 0 bases; J trimming: 7 bases; junction bases outside the gene matches: 15. Germline CDR1 is SGHDN and CDR2 is FVKESK. This CDR3 spans 20 amino acids. The CDR3 sequence: CASSQDGGTSGNLVANEQFF. The CDR3 DNA is TGTGCCAGCAGCCAAGATGGAGGGACTAGCGGGAACCTAGTGGCAAATGAGCAGTTCTTC.

The sample holds a few counts of this clone. The V gene is TRBV10-1, the J gene TRBJ1-1, with unresolved D. Trimming shortened V by 4 bases and J by 0 bases, and 12 bases separated the two germline ends. The germline V gene has CDR1 WNHNN and CDR2 SYGVQD (reference sequence). This CDR3 is 15 amino acids long. CDR3: CASSGQRGMNTEAFF. As DNA, the CDR3 is TGCGCCAGCAGTGGGCAGCGGGGAATGAACACTGAAGCTTTCTTT.

The rearrangement links TRBV4-1 to TRBJ2-7; 7 bases match TRBD1. CDR3 length: 14 amino acids. V lost 2 bases, J lost 6 bases, and 7 bases stayed unmatched. CDR1 is MGHRA and CDR2 is YSYEKL in the germline V gene. Here the CDR3 DNA reads TGCGCCAGCAGCCAATCGATGGCAGGGGGCGAGCAGTACTTC. Protein sequence: CASSQSMAGGEQYF.

The J gene is TRBJ1-6, the V gene TRBV27; TRBD1 is a possible D gene (6 bases). Germline CDR1 and CDR2: MNHEY and SMNVEV (reference sequence). Trimming stripped 2 bases from V and 5 bases from J, with 10 bases between. The CDR3 totals 15 residues. CDR3 DNA sequence: TGTGCCAGCAGTTTAAGGGGGGCGGATAATTCACCCCTCCACTTT. This codes for CASSLRGADNSPLHF.

The V and J genes are TRBV5-5 and TRBJ1-2, with D perhaps TRBD1 (6 bases). CDR3 size: 16 residues. The germline V and J ends were trimmed by 2 bases and 2 bases, with 16 bases remaining between them. Germline CDR1 reads SGHKS; CDR2 reads YYEKEE (reference sequence). The CDR3 loop reads CASSFPTKGQNYGYTF. DNA for the CDR3: TGTGCCAGCAGCTTTCCAACCAAAGGACAGAACTATGGCTACACCTTC.

The chain has TRBV18 and TRBJ2-1; D is possibly TRBD2 (5 bases). Germline V gives CDR1 KGHSH, CDR2 LQKENI. Trimming pared 6 bases from V and 2 bases from J, leaving 20 bases between. This CDR3 has 17 amino acids. The CDR3 reads CASSPSVDGGPYNEQFF. The DNA of the CDR3 is TGTGCCAGCTCCCCGTCCGTGGACGGAGGTCCCTACAATGAGCAGTTCTTC. Full variable domain (missing parts from reference TRBV18 and TRBJ2-1): NAGVMQNPRHLVRRRGQEARLRCSPMKGHSHVYWYRQLPEEGLKFMVYLQKENIIDESGMPKERFSAEFPKEGPSILRIQQVVRGDSAAYFCASSPSVDGGPYNEQFFGPGTRLTVL.

The genes are TRBV5-8 and TRBJ1-5; D not certain. V was trimmed by 1 base and J by 0 bases, leaving 14 bases between them. Germline V gene data show CDR1 as SGHTS and CDR2 as YDEGEE. The CDR3 is made up of 17 amino acids. CDR3 in DNA: TGTGCCAGCAGCTTGAGGACGATAATGGATAGCAATCAGCCCCAGCATTTT. Translated, it gives CASSLRTIMDSNQPQHF.

V is TRBV5-1 and J is TRBJ1-2, with D unresolved. The V end lost 5 bases, the J end lost 5 bases, and 16 bases lay between the germline ends. Germline CDR1 SGHRS, CDR2 YFSETQ. The CDR3 spans 14 residues. The CDR3 is CASRSTLAGYGYTF. As DNA, the CDR3 is TGCGCCAGCAGATCTACTCTCGCGGGGTATGGCTACACCTTC.